The 26 T cell receptor beta chains in this list originate from one sample, sequenced in a study of T cells in narcolepsy. Measured with immunoSEQ multiplex PCR; TCRdb has only the in-frame clones, and not every one. The data contain approximately 28,000 clones, roughly 80% of them seen just once; the ten biggest clones take up roughly 0.98%. The sequenced sample was memory (CD45RA-) CD4+ T cells from blood. Source of these receptors: a human donor in good health.

The gene calls are TRBV9 and TRBJ2-1; 10 bases align to TRBD2. This CDR3 has 16 amino acids. Looked up from germline, CDR1 is SGDLS and CDR2 is YYNGEE. Trimming cost V 3 bases and J 8 bases; bases outside gene matches: 11. The CDR3 loop reads CASSAKTGLALYEQFF. CDR3 in DNA: TGTGCCAGCAGCGCAAAGACGGGACTAGCGTTATATGAGCAGTTCTTC.

This chain links TRBV5-1 with TRBJ2-3, with 11 bases aligning to TRBD2. CDR1 is SGHRS, CDR2 YFSETQ, per germline. The CDR3 runs 15 residues. With 5 bases clipped from V and 0 bases from J, the junction kept 2 bases outside the gene matches. CDR3 in amino acids: CASRTSGASTDTQYF. CDR3 nucleotides: TGCGCCAGCAGGACTAGCGGGGCTAGCACAGATACGCAGTATTTT.

This chain joins TRBV29-1 and TRBJ2-5; 7 nucleotides align to TRBD2. The CDR3 is made up of 12 amino acids. V shed 7 bases and J 2 bases; nucleotides not matched to a gene: 4. The germline gives CDR1 SQVTM, CDR2 ANQGSEA. The CDR3 sequence is CSGGGGQETQYF. For the CDR3, the DNA is TGCAGCGGTGGGGGGGGACAAGAGACCCAGTACTTC. Full variable domain (rest looked up from reference TRBV29-1 and TRBJ2-5): SAVISQKPSRDICQRGTSLTIQCQVDSQVTMMFWYRQQPGQSLTLIATANQGSEATYESGFVIDKFPISRPNLTFSTLTVSNMSPEDSSIYLCSGGGGQETQYFGPGTRLLVL.

The V call is TRBV7-2, the J call TRBJ1-1; no firm D call. Trimming removed 5 bases from V and 2 bases from J, with 18 bases in between. The CDR3 runs 16 residues. Germline CDR1 SGHTA, CDR2 FQGNSA. CDR3 bases: TGTGCCAGCAGCCTTCCCGGTGACGGTCGAAACACTGAAGCTTTCTTT. Encoded protein: CASSLPGDGRNTEAFF.

The CDR3 loop is CASSLGATGEGEKLFF. Written as DNA, the CDR3 is TGCGCCAGCAGCTTGGGCGCAACAGGAGAGGGGGAAAAACTGTTTTTT. The chain has TRBV5-1 and TRBJ1-4; D perhaps matches TRBD1 (5 bases). Germline lookup yields CDR1 SGHRS and CDR2 YFSETQ. The CDR3 runs to 16 residues. V was pared by 0 bases and J by 8 bases, with 17 bases between.

This clone was seen only once. The rearrangement uses TRBV7-2 and TRBJ1-6; no firm D call. The germline V gene encodes CDR1 SGHTA and CDR2 FQGNSA. The CDR3 is 12 amino acids. Trimming removed 1 base from V and 13 bases from J, with 8 bases in between. In DNA form, the CDR3 reads TGTGCCAGCAGCTTAGAAGTCGGGCCCCTCCACTTT. Translated: CASSLEVGPLHF.

J is TRBJ2-3 and V is TRBV5-1; D gene uncertain. Germline assignment: CDR1 SGHRS and CDR2 YFSETQ. CDR3 length: 14 amino acids. V lost 0 bases and J lost 2, with 7 bases in between. The CDR3 DNA reads TGCGCCAGCAGCTTGGGGCCAAACACAGATACGCAGTATTTT. Encoded protein: CASSLGPNTDTQYF.

The chain carries TRBV7-6 and TRBJ2-3; TRBD1 aligns across 9 bases. The V segment lost 6 bases and the J segment 0 bases; nucleotides outside the gene matches: 4. This CDR3 is 15 amino acids long. Per germline, CDR1 SGHVS and CDR2 FNYEAQ. The CDR3 DNA reads TGTGCCAGCAGGGGGGGACAGGGCAGCACAGATACGCAGTATTTT. It codes for CASRGGQGSTDTQYF.

The chain employs TRBV7-8 and TRBJ1-2, with 12 positions matching TRBD1. The CDR3 runs 16 residues. Germline trimming cut 5 bases from V and 2 bases from J; bases unmatched to any gene: 6. CDR1 is SGHVS, CDR2 FQNEAQ, per germline. The DNA for the CDR3 is TGTGCCAGCAGCGTAAGGGACAGGGGGCGAAACTATGGCTACACCTTC. As protein: CASSVRDRGRNYGYTF. Full variable domain (remainder filled in from reference TRBV7-8 and TRBJ1-2): GAGVSQSPRYKVAKRGQDVALRCDPISGHVSLFWYQQALGQGPEFLTYFQNEAQLDKSGLPSDRFFAERPEGSVSTLKIQRTQQEDSAVYLCASSVRDRGRNYGYTFGSGTRLTVV.

Here the CDR3 reads CASSWTGTRAGLEQFF. For the CDR3, the DNA is TGCGCCAGCAGCTGGACCGGGACTAGAGCCGGGTTGGAGCAGTTCTTC. The chain couples TRBV5-1 to TRBJ2-1; 8 bases map to TRBD2. Per germline, CDR1 SGHRS and CDR2 YFSETQ. The CDR3 length is 16 residues. Trimming removed 3 bases from V and 10 bases from J; junction bases left unmatched: 15.

The chain employs TRBV2 and TRBJ2-5; D is perhaps TRBD2 (7 bases). The assigned J gene may be wrong: the sequence end matches TRBJ2-7 better. The CDR3 consists of 14 residues. Germline CDR1 is SNHLY and CDR2 is FYNNEI. CDR3 sequence reads: CASSVKTGGHEQYF. CDR3 nucleotide sequence: TGTGCCAGCAGCGTTAAGACGGGGGGCCACGAGCAGTACTTC.

This clone was recorded a few times. The chain recombines TRBV10-3 with TRBJ1-5, with D tentatively TRBD1 (5 bases). V gave up 7 bases and J gave up 7 bases, with 17 bases separating them. There are 14 residues in the CDR3. Germline V gene sequence: CDR1 ENHRY, CDR2 SYGVKD. The CDR3 coding sequence is TGTGCCATCAAAGGGGCGGAGGAACGACAGCCCCAGCATTTT. Translated: CAIKGAEERQPQHF.

The V and J genes are TRBV13 and TRBJ2-2; TRBD2 aligns across 8 bases. V shed 2 bases and J 6 bases; nucleotides not matched to a gene: 2. Germline assignment: CDR1 PRHDT and CDR2 FYEKMQ (reference sequence). The CDR3 runs to 14 residues. Here the CDR3 reads CASSLKAGAGELFF. The CDR3 DNA sequence: TGTGCCAGCAGCTTAAAAGCGGGAGCCGGGGAGCTGTTTTTT.

The chain employs TRBV30 and TRBJ2-5; 11 nucleotides match TRBD1. The DNA end favors TRBJ2-7, so the J call may be wrong. Germline CDR1 reads GTSNPN; CDR2 reads SVGIG (reference sequence). This CDR3 has 13 amino acids. DNA of the CDR3: TGTGCCTGGCTGGACAGGGGGCGGCACGAGCAGTACTTC. Its protein is CAWLDRGRHEQYF.

This clone has only one observation. This chain joins TRBV7-3 and TRBJ1-2, with D perhaps matching TRBD1 (6 bases). V lost 5 bases to trimming and J lost 3 bases, with 10 bases between them. This CDR3 spans 13 amino acids. Germline V gene lookup returns CDR1 SGHTA and CDR2 FQGTGA. CDR3 protein: CASSHGQYYGYTF. Here the CDR3 DNA reads TGTGCCAGCAGCCATGGACAGTACTATGGCTACACCTTC.

The rearrangement links TRBV4-2 to TRBJ2-1; no clear D. This CDR3 has 12 residues. V was shortened by 4 bases and J by 12 bases, with 13 bases between the two germline ends. CDR1 LGHNA and CDR2 YNFKEQ come from the germline V gene. The CDR3 DNA reads TGTGCCAGCAGCCCCCCCCGAGGAAGGCAGTTCTTC. This encodes CASSPPRGRQFF.

This clone was observed a single time. V gene TRBV28 combines with J gene TRBJ2-6; D not certain. V lost 3 bases to trimming and J lost 2 bases, with 5 bases between them. The germline CDR1 and CDR2 sequences are MDHEN and SYDVKM. The CDR3 has 14 residues. In DNA, the CDR3 is TGTGCCAGCAGTTTTCGGGCTGGGGCCAACGTCCTGACTTTC. Translated: CASSFRAGANVLTF.

The chain has TRBV27 and TRBJ2-5; TRBD1 matches at 7 bases. Matching the DNA end better, TRBJ2-7 makes the J call doubtful. The germline V gene encodes CDR1 MNHEY and CDR2 SMNVEV (reference sequence). This CDR3 contains 13 residues. This chain's CDR3 is CASSFPGGYEQYF. CDR3 sequence (DNA): TGTGCCAGCAGTTTTCCAGGGGGCTACGAGCAGTACTTC.

This chain uses TRBV2 with TRBJ2-3, with TRBD2 matching over 14 bases. Trimming took 5 bases from V and 6 from J; bases not matched to a gene: 16. The CDR3 extends over 19 amino acids. Per the germline V gene, CDR1 is SNHLY and CDR2 is FYNNEI. The CDR3 loop reads CASSLATGLAGAGGDTQYF. In DNA form, the CDR3 reads TGTGCCAGCAGTTTGGCCACGGGACTAGCGGGAGCAGGAGGGGATACGCAGTATTTT.

J is TRBJ2-1 and V is TRBV7-9, with 7 bases that match TRBD2. This CDR3 spans 14 amino acids. CDR1 and CDR2 (germline): SEHNR, FQNEAQ (reference sequence). V lost 0 bases and J lost 6; bases outside the gene matches: 2. The DNA for the CDR3 is TGTGCCAGCAGCTTAGCAGCGGGACTCAATGAGCAGTTCTTC. It specifies CASSLAAGLNEQFF.

The V gene is TRBV11-2, the J gene TRBJ2-7; perhaps TRBD1 as D (6 bases). Per the germline V gene, CDR1 is SGHAT and CDR2 is FQNNGV. CDR3 length: 15 amino acids. The V end lost 4 bases, the J end lost 3 bases, and 16 bases lay between the germline ends. The DNA of the CDR3 is TGTGCCAGCAGCTCTCTGGACAGTTCGGGCTACGAGCAGTACTTC. This encodes CASSSLDSSGYEQYF.

The J gene is TRBJ2-1, the V gene TRBV27, with 7 bases lining up with TRBD2. The germline CDR1 and CDR2 sequences are MNHEY and SMNVEV (reference sequence). This CDR3 is 14 amino acids long. The junction had 4 bases not matched to a gene; V was cut back by 6 bases and J by 2 bases. The CDR3 sequence: CASRERGTYNEQFF. The DNA of the CDR3 is TGTGCCAGCAGAGAGCGGGGCACCTACAATGAGCAGTTCTTC.

V is TRBV19 and J is TRBJ2-3, with D unresolved. Germline CDR1 reads LNHDA; CDR2 reads SQIVND (reference sequence). Trimming stripped 0 bases from V and 4 bases from J, with 5 bases between. This CDR3 is 13 amino acids long. Written as DNA, the CDR3 is TGTGCCAGTAGTATAGAGGGCTCAGATACGCAGTATTTT. This sequence encodes CASSIEGSDTQYF.

This clone was seen a single time. The rearrangement links TRBV7-2 to TRBJ2-1; D remains unclear. Germline assignment: CDR1 SGHTA and CDR2 FQGNSA. There are 13 residues in the CDR3. V lost 5 bases to trimming and J lost 6 bases, with 11 bases between them. The CDR3: CASSLMRVNEQFF. As DNA, the CDR3 is TGTGCCAGCAGCCTTATGCGTGTCAATGAGCAGTTCTTC.

This clone was seen only once. V and J are TRBV5-1 and TRBJ1-6; D gene uncertain. CDR1 is SGHRS and CDR2 is YFSETQ in the germline V gene. This CDR3 is 17 amino acids long. Trimming removed 3 bases at V and 0 bases at J, with 13 bases between. CDR3 amino acids: CASSSAGEASYNSPLHF. The CDR3 DNA follows: TGCGCCAGCAGCTCAGCGGGCGAGGCCTCCTATAATTCACCCCTCCACTTT. Full variable domain (outside the CDR3, taken from reference TRBV5-1 and TRBJ1-6): KAGVTQTPRYLIKTRGQQVTLSCSPISGHRSVSWYQQTPGQGLQFLFEYFSETQRNKGNFPGRFSGRQFSNSRSEMNVSTLELGDSALYLCASSSAGEASYNSPLHFGNGTRLTVT.

The V gene is TRBV6-1, the J gene TRBJ1-5, with D uncertain. With 0 bases removed from V and 5 bases from J, the gap between germline ends came to 5 bases. The CDR3 sequence is 13 residues long. Germline CDR1 and CDR2: MNHNS and SASEGT. The CDR3 nucleotides read TGTGCCAGCAGTGAAGCTTGGGATCAGCCCCAGCATTTT. Its protein product is CASSEAWDQPQHF.